This T cell receptor beta chain was documented in a study of CD8+ T cells in alopecia areata. In the study overall: Treatment ran 6 to 18 months, with 6 months of follow-up afterward.

Treatment denoted: oral pan-JAK inhibitor, 5-10 mg twice daily. Remarks on this clone: The antigen is not known.

Trimming left V 0 bases short and J 2 bases short, with 11 bases between. This CDR3 is 16 amino acids long. CDR1 MGHRA and CDR2 YSYEKL come from the germline V gene. Study conclusions and caveats: Uncertainty remains about how baseline CD8+ expansion links to response, with one nonresponder. On tofacitinib, scalp and blood still held many of the expanded lesional clones.

Extraction of RNA preceded its reverse transcription into cDNA, which served as the sequencing template. Some clones are missing from TCRdb's copy, which holds only in-frame ones; the method was immunoSEQ multiplex PCR. The data contain 93,000 or so clones, more than 75% of them singletons. The sequence was obtained from a human donor with alopecia areata. Source: CD8+ T cells sorted from blood, taken at approximately week 30, from a patient treated with tofacitinib. The chain employs TRBV4-1 and TRBJ2-1; D is unresolved. The CDR3 DNA sequence: TGCGCCAGCAGCCAAGAGGGTGGGTATACCTACAATGAGCAGTTCTTC. Translation gives CASSQEGGYTYNEQFF.